A single T cell receptor (beta chain) is shown here with its context. The target of this receptor is not known. One base away there is no much larger clone; base qualities are not given. Libraries were constructed by the immunoSEQ multiplex PCR assay. For the multiplex PCR, a mixture combining 60 forward primers for TCR Vbeta segments and 13 reverse primers for TCR Jbeta segments was used. The CDR3 region of rearranged TCR beta genes was amplified from genomic DNA by a multiplex PCR assay. Amplified TCR beta libraries were sequenced as 87-base-pair reads on the Illumina HiSeq System. In the paper's pipeline: A later analysis tallied some 79 million unique TCR beta chains across the 666 repertoires, and some 12 million of those chains were shared by two or more donors. Raw reads were error-corrected and collapsed into unique sequences with a nearest-neighbor algorithm that merged closely related sequences to remove PCR and sequencing errors. V, D and J gene segments were assigned by aligning CDR3 sequences to IMGT reference sequences. For a sequence to be retained, a match of at least six nucleotides to both a V gene segment and a J gene segment was required. Rearrangements were called productive when the CDR3 lacked stop codons and stayed in frame with V and J; all others were non-productive. CDR3 was defined according to IMGT convention as the region running from the second conserved V-encoded cysteine to the conserved J-encoded phenylalanine. Sequences without an unambiguous match to a single V gene segment were excluded from the earlier analysis of several hundred of the donors. An earlier analysis of some 500 of the donors classified V segments as functional when productive rearrangements were above 56.7% and as segregating when the standard deviation between donors was above 5%. A statistical classification framework was developed to diagnose cytomegalovirus status using the catalog of TCR beta chain sequences. In a later analysis, TCR nucleotide sequences were compared against IMGT/GENE-DB human TR gene sequences so that V and J genes could be assigned. The TCRdist pipeline was used in a later analysis to assign CDR3 sequences and most-parsimonious VDJ recombination scenarios. In a later analysis, each TCR beta chain was defined by its CDR3 amino acid sequence together with its V-gene family, and reads without a unique V-gene family were excluded. In a later analysis, around 600 highly shared, low-generation-probability nucleotide sequences were removed to address suspected cross-contamination and a sequencing artifact. In a later analysis, a clonal expansion index was calculated for each public chain from normalized within-repertoire ranks of inferred template counts. Generation probabilities in a later analysis came from a VDJ recombination model fitted to out-of-frame rearrangements, and those results were checked against IGoR. In a later analysis, hypergeometric tests were used to score TCR-TCR, TCR-HLA and TCR-CMV co-occurrence, with a repertoire-size bias correction applied to TCR pairs. A later analysis estimated false discovery rates by permuting HLA or CMV assignments 20 times. In a later analysis, co-occurring TCRs were grouped using DBSCAN, with TCRdist sequence similarity added in when clustering inside HLA-allele-positive subsets. Co-occurrence clustering excluded repertoires with fewer than 30,000 or more than 120,000 public chains, plus five with anomalous nucleotide sharing. TCRdb obtained this table from immuneACCESS and retained in-frame rearrangements with V and J assigned. These tables miss some clones; where compared with another copy, unresolved V genes account for less than half of the shortfall, and the remainder is unexplained. V, J and clone size were drawn from that table, and D and trimming were deduced from the DNA. This sample has about 160,000 clones in its table, and over 65% of those were observed once. Roughly 7.1% of the sample is taken by the ten largest.

The V and J ends are trimmed by 5 bases and 1 base, leaving 5 bases between them. From its cysteine to its phenylalanine, the CDR3 spans 13 amino acids. The CDR3 DNA has 39 bases and is translated from base 1. The germline V gene (reference sequence) yields MNHNY for CDR1 and SVGAGI for CDR2. This entry belongs to a study of cytomegalovirus exposure and HLA in healthy donors (dated by TCRdb to about 2017). Study-level background: In an earlier analysis of approximately 640 of the donors, 276 Gb of sequence data and 117 million unique TCR beta sequences from about 179 million T cells were reported. An early release that covered fewer than 800 HLA-typed donors contained about 300 gigabases of sequencing data and 70 million to 100 million unique TCR sequences. The genetic ancestry cluster associated with self-reported Caucasian donors included 65% to 90% of the approximately 410 genotyped donors. The study aimed to test whether signatures of past pathogen exposure could be identified by cataloging public T cell receptors. Using immunosequencing, the study profiled T cell repertoires from about 610 subjects and related those repertoires to cytomegalovirus serostatus. In addition to the first cohort of several hundred subjects, a separate validation cohort of 100 to 150 different subjects was used. To predict cytomegalovirus infection status, the study brought together high-throughput TCR immunosequencing, statistical association of individual TCRs with disease status, and machine learning. A later analysis re-examined previously published TCR beta repertoires from 600 to 700 donors and added high-resolution HLA genotyping to investigate patterns of TCR occurrence. Rather than using new phenotypic data, the later analysis identified candidate immune exposures from TCR beta sequences and from how often those sequences occurred across donors. In an earlier analysis of more than 550 of the donors, high-throughput TCR beta sequencing was used to judge whether each TCR beta V gene segment behaved as functional or pseudogenic. Donor age, sex, ethnicity and CMV serostatus were collected together with the repertoire data. A later genetic analysis used genome-wide SNP genotypes for about 55% of the 666 donors, treating that subset as a discovery cohort. All discovery cohort repertoires had been generated on a single sequencing platform. HLA typing covered class I and class II loci at four-digit resolution. Typing coverage varied by locus: roughly 620-640 donors for A, B, C, DRB1 and DQB1; more than 500 for DQA1; about 570 for DPA1; about 450 for DPB1. Because of strong linkage in the cohort, four to six DR-DQ haplotypes were treated as single units for association and clustering. On average, 235,054 unique TCR beta nucleotide sequences were sequenced per donor among a few hundred genotyped donors of the cohort, with roughly 19% of those sequences being non-productive.

What the authors observed across the whole study: The earlier analysis of around 600 of the donors excluded roughly 17 rarely observed V segments, including chromosome 9 orphons, because counts were too low. Compared with equally common non-associated chains, HLA-associated TCR beta chains in a later analysis were more clonally expanded and had lower generation probabilities. A later analysis found that TCR association rates varied across HLA loci, with DRB1 alleles showing the most associated TCRs and HLA-C alleles the fewest. For the cohort, immune exposure information was limited to CMV serostatus. Because some donors lacked HLA typing at each locus, the association tests relied only on the typed subset. A cluster of highly shared sequence variants was judged likely to represent a technical artifact of the sequencing pipeline. According to the authors, the approach could potentially be generalized to other disease states and immunological phenotypes. A further reported finding was that TCR beta sequences accurately predicted the HLA-A and HLA-B alleles for most subjects in the first cohort. In this cohort, only TCR beta chains were sequenced, and detectable features were limited by the absence of alpha or paired-chain data. The presence/absence analyses assumed that sequencing depth was roughly uniform across donors, and that assumption may not be true. The 87-base-pair reads could not distinguish some IMGT-functional V segments, including TRBV6-2 and TRBV6-3, so those segments were excluded. Assigning TCR associations to individual alleles was difficult when HLA alleles, especially DR and DQ, strongly co-occurred. While some public TCRs were present in many individuals, most TCR sequences turned up only very rarely across donors. In a later analysis, around 17,000 TCR beta sequences were associated with specific HLA alleles at a false discovery rate of 0.05. A later analysis found that most CMV-associated TCR beta chains appeared HLA-restricted, with HLA associations seemingly driven largely by CMV exposure. Several of the top co-occurrence clusters appeared to be linked to parvovirus B19, influenza, CMV and Epstein-Barr virus, according to a later analysis. The study listed 150 to 200 TCR beta chains as associated with cytomegalovirus. In an earlier analysis of 450 to 750 of the donors, most TCR beta V segments appeared in productive rearrangements about 90% or about 30% of the time, broadly matching IMGT annotations. The classifier was reported to diagnose cytomegalovirus status with high specificity and sensitivity in both the original cohort and the validation cohort. An association between a missense DCLRE1C variant and V-gene and J-gene trimming of TCR beta chains was found in a later genetic analysis and replicated in an independent cohort. A later genetic analysis reported fewer N-insertions in productive TCRs among donors in an Asian-associated ancestry cluster than the roughly 620-donor mean. A few of the identified cytomegalovirus-associated TCR beta chains were confirmed in vitro to be specific for cytomegalovirus antigens. Linkage disequilibrium might explain the correlated functional status among segregating V segments, but an unknown experimental factor could not be excluded.

In total, 500 to 700 healthy bone marrow donors made up the cohort. At the time of sampling, every cohort member was nominally healthy, though immune exposures that went unrecorded were likely present. The donor was CMV seropositive and belonged to the group of about 290 seropositive cohort members. Each donor provided a peripheral blood sample, and peripheral blood mononuclear cells were used for TCR beta sequencing. The Qiagen DNeasy Blood Extraction Kit was used to extract genomic DNA from the blood cell samples. The clonotype comes from a man in his forties in good health and CMV-seropositive. The specimen sequenced was PBMCs. This chain joins TRBV6-6 to TRBJ2-2, with the D gene uncertain. The nucleotide sequence reads TGTGCCAGCAGTCGCAGGAACACCGGGGAGCTGTTTTTT. Protein translation: CASSRRNTGELFF.